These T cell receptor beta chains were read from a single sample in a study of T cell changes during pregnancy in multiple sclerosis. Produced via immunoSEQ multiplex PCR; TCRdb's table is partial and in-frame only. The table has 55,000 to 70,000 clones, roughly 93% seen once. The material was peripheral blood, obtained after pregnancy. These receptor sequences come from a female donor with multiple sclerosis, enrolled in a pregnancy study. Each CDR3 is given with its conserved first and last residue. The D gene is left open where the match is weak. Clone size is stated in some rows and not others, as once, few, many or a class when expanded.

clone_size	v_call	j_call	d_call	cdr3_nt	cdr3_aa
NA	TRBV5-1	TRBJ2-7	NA	TGCGCCAGCAGCTTGGGGCCGGGGTCCTCCTACGAGCAGTACTTC	CASSLGPGSSYEQYF
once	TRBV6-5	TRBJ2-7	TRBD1	TGTGCCAGCAGGGACAGGGACGAGCAGTACTTC	CASRDRDEQYF
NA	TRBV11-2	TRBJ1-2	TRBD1	TGTGCCAGCAGCATGGGACAGGGGGCTGGGGGCTACACCTTC	CASSMGQGAGGYTF
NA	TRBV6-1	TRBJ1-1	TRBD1	TGTGCCAGCAGCCTGGACAGGGACACTGAAGCTTTCTTT	CASSLDRDTEAFF
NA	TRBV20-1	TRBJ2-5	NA	TGCAGTGCTATACTCAGGGAGACCCAGTACTTC	CSAILRETQYF
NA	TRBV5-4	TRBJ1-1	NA	TGTGCCAGCAGCTTGGTCCCAGGCCCTCAAGCTTTCTTT	CASSLVPGPQAFF
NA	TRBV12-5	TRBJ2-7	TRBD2	TGTGCTAGTGGTCTGGGTACTAGCGGGAGCAACGAGCAGTACTTC	CASGLGTSGSNEQYF
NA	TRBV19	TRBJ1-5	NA	TGTGCCAGTTCAGGGGCCGCGGGCAATCAGCCCCAGCATTTT	CASSGAAGNQPQHF
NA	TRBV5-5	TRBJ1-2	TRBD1	TGTGCCAGCAGCTTCGGGAGGGGGCCTGTTGGCTACACCTTC	CASSFGRGPVGYTF
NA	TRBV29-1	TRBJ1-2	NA	TGCAGCGTGCGGGCCGGCTATGGCTACACCTTC	CSVRAGYGYTF
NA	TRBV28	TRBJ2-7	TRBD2	TGTGCCAGCAGTTTAGCGGGGGGGTCCTACGAGCAGTACTTC	CASSLAGGSYEQYF
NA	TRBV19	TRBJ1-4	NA	TGTGCCAGTAACCGACTGACGGCCCATAATGAAAAACTGTTTTTT	CASNRLTAHNEKLFF
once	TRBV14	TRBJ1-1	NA	TGTGCCAGCAGCCAACAGGGCAGGGAAGCTTTCTTT	CASSQQGREAFF
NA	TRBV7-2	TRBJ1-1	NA	TGTGCCAGCAGCTTAGTTTTTACGGCTCTAGCGATGAACACTGAAGCTTTCTTT	CASSLVFTALAMNTEAFF
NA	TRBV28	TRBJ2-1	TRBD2	TGTGCCAGCAGTTCTGCTGGGCTAGCGGGGAATGAGCAGTTCTTC	CASSSAGLAGNEQFF
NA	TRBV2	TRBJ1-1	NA	TGTGCCAGCAGTGAAAAACGCCGCGCGGCTTTCTTT	CASSEKRRAAFF
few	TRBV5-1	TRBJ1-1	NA	TGCGCCAGCAGCTTGGAAGGAGGGAGGAACACTGAAGCTTTCTTT	CASSLEGGRNTEAFF
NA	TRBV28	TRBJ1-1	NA	TGTGCCAGCAGGCAGGGGATCCCGAACACTGAAGCTTTCTTT	CASRQGIPNTEAFF
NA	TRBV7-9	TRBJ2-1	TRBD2	TGTGCCAGCAGCTTAGCGTTGGCTAGCGGGACTCAGTTCTTC	CASSLALASGTQFF
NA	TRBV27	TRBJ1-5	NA	TGTGCCAGCAGTCCCTTCTGGAGTCAGCCCCAGCATTTT	CASSPFWSQPQHF
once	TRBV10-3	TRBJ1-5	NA	TGTGCCATCAGCGAGGACTATAGCAATCAGCCCCAGCATTTT	CAISEDYSNQPQHF
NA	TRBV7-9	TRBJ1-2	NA	TGTGCCAGCAGCTCAGACAGTTTCCCTGGCTACACCTTC	CASSSDSFPGYTF
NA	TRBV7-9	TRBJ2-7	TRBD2	TGTGCCAGCAGCTTAGAGGCGGGAGGGCCCGACGAGCAGTACTTC	CASSLEAGGPDEQYF
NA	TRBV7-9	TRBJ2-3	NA	TGTGCCAGCAGCCCCCGACTAGTGAGTACGCAGTATTTT	CASSPRLVSTQYF
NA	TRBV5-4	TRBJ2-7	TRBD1	TGTGCCAGCAGCGAGGACAGGGGGCTGGGGGAGCAGTACTTC	CASSEDRGLGEQYF
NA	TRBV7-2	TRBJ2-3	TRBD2	TGTGCCAGCAGCTTAGCGCTTAGAGCGGGAGCGGGAGATACGCAGTATTTT	CASSLALRAGAGDTQYF
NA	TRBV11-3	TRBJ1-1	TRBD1	TGTGCCAGCAGCCGCTGGGGACAGGGGAACACTGAAGCTTTCTTT	CASSRWGQGNTEAFF
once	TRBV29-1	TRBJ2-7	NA	TGCAGCGTGGCCATGGACGGACAAATTTCCTACGAGCAGTACTTC	CSVAMDGQISYEQYF
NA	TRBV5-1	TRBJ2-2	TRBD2	TGCGCCAGCAGCTTGGCCGGCCTAGCGGGGACCGGGGAGCTGTTTTTT	CASSLAGLAGTGELFF
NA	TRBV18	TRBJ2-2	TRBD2	TGTGCCAGCTCACCACTAGCAAGCGGGAGGTTGAACACCGGGGAGCTGTTTTTT	CASSPLASGRLNTGELFF
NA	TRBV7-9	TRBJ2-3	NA	TGTGCCAGCAGCTTAGTGCGGGTTGTGCACTCCGCCGGCACAGATACGCAGTATTTT	CASSLVRVVHSAGTDTQYF
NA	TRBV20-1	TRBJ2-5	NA	TGCAGTGCAGCCCGAGAGACCCAGTACTTC	CSAARETQYF
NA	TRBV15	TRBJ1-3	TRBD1	TGTGCCACCAGCAGAGATGGGACAGCTGGAAACACCATATATTTT	CATSRDGTAGNTIYF
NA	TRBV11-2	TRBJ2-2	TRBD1	TGTGCCAGCAGGCCGCAGGGGGCGTCAACCGGGGAGCTGTTTTTT	CASRPQGASTGELFF
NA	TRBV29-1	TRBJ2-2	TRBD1	TGCAGCGTTTGGTCAGGGGGAAATACCGGGGAGCTGTTTTTT	CSVWSGGNTGELFF
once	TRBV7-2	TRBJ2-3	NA	TGTGCCAGCAGCTTATCTCTCCTCGGAGCCCGCACAGATACGCAGTATTTT	CASSLSLLGARTDTQYF
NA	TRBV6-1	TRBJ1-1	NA	TGTGCCAGCAAACGTCAGGGTTCGGACACTGAAGCTTTCTTT	CASKRQGSDTEAFF
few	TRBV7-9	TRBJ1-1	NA	TGTGCCAGCAGCGCTACGAGGGAAGCGGAGGTTGAAGCTTTCTTT	CASSATREAEVEAFF
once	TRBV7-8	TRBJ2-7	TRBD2	TGTGCCAGCACCCCGTGGGGACTAGCCTACGAGCAGTACTTC	CASTPWGLAYEQYF
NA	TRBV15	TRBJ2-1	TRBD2	TGTGCCACCAGCAGAGATAATTGGGCTAGCGGGACCCTGCGCTACAATGAGCAGTTCTTC	CATSRDNWASGTLRYNEQFF
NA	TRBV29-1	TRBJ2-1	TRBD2	TGCAGCGTTGAGGGACTAGCGGGAGTATCGTACAATGAGCAGTTCTTC	CSVEGLAGVSYNEQFF
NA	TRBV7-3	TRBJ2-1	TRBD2	TGTGCCAGCAGCCCCCGAGGTGGAGCGGGGTTAAATGAGCAGTTCTTC	CASSPRGGAGLNEQFF
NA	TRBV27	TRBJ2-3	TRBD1	TGTGCCAGCAGCCCGGGACAGGGGTTTTTCACAGATACGCAGTATTTT	CASSPGQGFFTDTQYF
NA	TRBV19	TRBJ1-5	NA	TGTGCCAGTAGTTGGGGGGGGCAAGGTCGGAGCAATCAGCCCCAGCATTTT	CASSWGGQGRSNQPQHF
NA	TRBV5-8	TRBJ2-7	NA	TGTGCCAGCAGCTTGGGGGTGATGACAGGCGACTCCTACGAGCAGTACTTC	CASSLGVMTGDSYEQYF
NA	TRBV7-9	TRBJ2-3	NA	TGTGCCAGCAGCTTAGCCAGGACAGATACGCAGTATTTT	CASSLARTDTQYF
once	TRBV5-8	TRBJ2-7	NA	TGTGCCAGCAGCTTGGCCGGGAATCCCTTTTACGAGCAGTACTTC	CASSLAGNPFYEQYF
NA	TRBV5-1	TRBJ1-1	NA	TGCGCCAGCAGCTTGCGCGGCCCAGGGACTGAAGCTTTCTTT	CASSLRGPGTEAFF
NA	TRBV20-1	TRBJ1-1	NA	TGCAGTGCTAGAACTGACAGGGAAGCTTTCTTT	CSARTDREAFF
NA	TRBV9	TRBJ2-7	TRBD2	TGTGCCAGCAGCGTAGAACCCACTAGCGGGTACTACGAGCAGTACTTC	CASSVEPTSGYYEQYF
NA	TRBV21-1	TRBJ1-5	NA	TGTGCCAGCAGCAAAGCGCGGGAGGATAGAAGCAATCAGCCCCAGCATTTT	CASSKAREDRSNQPQHF
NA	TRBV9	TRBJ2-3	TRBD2	TGTGCCAGCAGCGTAGGGACTAGCGGGAGGGTAGATACGCAGTATTTT	CASSVGTSGRVDTQYF
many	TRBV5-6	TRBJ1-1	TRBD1	TGTGCCAGCAGCTTGATAGGACAGGGCCGTACTGAAGCTTTCTTT	CASSLIGQGRTEAFF
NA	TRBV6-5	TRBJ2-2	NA	TGTGCCAGCAGTTACCGGTTACCCGGGGAGCTGTTTTTT	CASSYRLPGELFF
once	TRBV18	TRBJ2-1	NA	TGTGCCAGCTCACTGACAGAGGACAATGAGCAGTTCTTC	CASSLTEDNEQFF